This TCR beta chain is from a study of blood T cell repertoires in COVID-19. Study as a whole: The samples span acute and convalescent COVID-19 from the United States, Italy and Spain. In each case, the material was cDNA or gDNA derived from T cells, B-cell-depleted T cells, or PBMCs.

Per the authors' pipeline: Researchers report that nucleated cell counts were estimated from reference gene primer amplification. Assay used: immunoSEQ multiplex PCR; TCRdb lists only in-frame clones, some missing. Clone size and the V and J calls come from that table; the DNA yielded D and trimming. Of fewer than 250,000 clones in the sample, around 82% were seen once. This CDR3 region has 15 residues. CDR1 SGDLS and CDR2 YYNGEE come from the germline V gene. The trim removed 0 bases at V and 10 bases at J, leaving 4 bases unmatched. This clone was seen a few times. Participants classified as exposed had met a COVID-19 case within 2 weeks before study entry.

The receptor's source is a woman aged 45-65 years who had been exposed to COVID-19. Sequencing was done on a sample of PBMCs or T cells enriched from blood (not recorded which). J is TRBJ1-6 and V is TRBV9; 10 bases agree with TRBD1. CDR3 in amino acids: CASSVGGQGRSPLHF. The CDR3 region has the DNA TGTGCCAGCAGCGTAGGGGGACAGGGGAGGTCACCCCTCCACTTT. The whole variable domain, filled in from reference TRBV9 and TRBJ1-6, reads DSGVTQTPKHLITATGQRVTLRCSPRSGDLSVYWYQQSLDQGLQFLIQYYNGEERAKGNILERFSAQQFPDLHSELNLSSLELGDSALYFCASSVGGQGRSPLHFGNGTRLTVT.